Listed here are 14 T cell receptor beta chains from one sample, sequenced in a study of blood T cell repertoires in COVID-19. Sequencing was performed with immunoSEQ multiplex PCR; in TCRdb, only in-frame clones are kept and a portion is missing. This sample carries tens of thousands of clones, roughly 90% of them seen once, and the ten largest clones take about 7.7%. Material for sequencing was peripheral blood. The receptor source for this set is a man aged 55 to 70 with acute or convalescent COVID-19.

This sequence joins TRBV7-2 and TRBJ1-5; D is uncertain. The V gene's germline CDR1 is SGHTA and CDR2 FQGNSA. The CDR3 is made up of 15 amino acids. V was pared by 1 base and J by 8 bases, with 15 bases between. The DNA of the CDR3 is TGTGCCAGCAGCTTAGTTGTCCGGAGACTGGAGCCCCAGCATTTT. Encoded protein: CASSLVVRRLEPQHF.

V and J are TRBV5-5 and TRBJ1-2, with D possibly TRBD1 on 6 matching bases. In germline, CDR1 is SGHKS, CDR2 YYEKEE (reference sequence). The length of the CDR3 is 15 residues. V shed 4 bases and J shed 3 bases, with 16 bases lying between them. CDR3 DNA sequence: TGTGCCAGCAGCACGGCACAGGGTCGGGACTATGGCTACACCTTC. It codes for CASSTAQGRDYGYTF.

V is TRBV7-2 and J is TRBJ1-1, with D possibly being TRBD1 (5 bases). The germline CDR1 and CDR2 sequences are SGHTA and FQGNSA. V dropped 5 bases and J dropped 6 bases, with 16 bases sitting between them. The CDR3 has 14 residues. For the CDR3, the DNA is TGTGCCAGCAGCCCAGATGCAGGGAGGTCTGAAGCTTTCTTT. Amino acid sequence: CASSPDAGRSEAFF.

The chain has TRBV19 and TRBJ2-1; tentative D call: TRBD2 (6 bases). V lost 4 bases and J lost 3, with 13 bases in between. This CDR3 comprises 15 residues. The germline V gene encodes CDR1 LNHDA and CDR2 SQIVND (reference sequence). This CDR3 reads CASSRRGGIYNEQFF. In nucleotides, the CDR3 is TGTGCCAGTAGTAGACGGGGCGGGATCTACAATGAGCAGTTCTTC.

The chain has TRBV7-2 and TRBJ1-2, with TRBD1 matching 7 bases. Germline V CDR1 and CDR2: SGHTA, FQGNSA. The CDR3 contains 15 residues. J was trimmed by 8 bases and V by 0 bases; bases with no gene match: 9. The CDR3 bases are TGTGCCAGCAGCTTAGCGACCCTGACAGGGTGGGGCTACACCTTC. Protein: CASSLATLTGWGYTF. The variable domain in full, with the rest retrieved from reference TRBV7-2 and TRBJ1-2, is GAGVSQSPSNKVTEKGKDVELRCDPISGHTALYWYRQSLGQGLEFLIYFQGNSAPDKSGLPSDRFSAERTGGSVSTLTIQRTQQEDSAVYLCASSLATLTGWGYTFGSGTRLTVV.

A few counts support this clone. This chain links TRBV12-3 or TRBV12-4 with TRBJ1-2; weak D call: TRBD1 (6 bases). This CDR3 contains 12 residues. The V end lost 0 bases, the J end lost 10 bases, and 9 bases lay between the germline ends. CDR3 nucleotide sequence: TGTGCCAGCAGTTTAGCTAACAGGGACTACACCTTC. Encoded protein: CASSLANRDYTF.

The DNA for the CDR3 is TGTGCCAGCAGCTCCCGAAGCTGGCGGGGTGACAATGAGCAGTTCTTC. It specifies CASSSRSWRGDNEQFF. This chain joins TRBV7-8 and TRBJ2-1; weak D call: TRBD2 (6 bases). This CDR3 is 16 amino acids long. Trimming stripped 4 bases from V and 5 bases from J, with 18 bases between. CDR1 is SGHVS, CDR2 FQNEAQ, per germline.

V and J are TRBV18 and TRBJ2-2; D is unresolved. Germline assignment: CDR1 KGHSH and CDR2 LQKENI. The CDR3 is made up of 16 amino acids. V lost 1 base and J 0 bases, leaving 9 bases between the germline ends. CDR3: CASSPLSEANTGELFF. For the CDR3, the DNA is TGTGCCAGCTCACCACTATCAGAGGCGAACACCGGGGAGCTGTTTTTT. The entire variable domain, with the rest obtained from reference TRBV18 and TRBJ2-2, is as follows: NAGVMQNPRHLVRRRGQEARLRCSPMKGHSHVYWYRQLPEEGLKFMVYLQKENIIDESGMPKERFSAEFPKEGPSILRIQQVVRGDSAAYFCASSPLSEANTGELFFGEGSRLTVL.

This rearrangement joins TRBV2 to TRBJ2-5; 8 bases agree with TRBD2. V shed 5 bases and J 1 base; nucleotides not matched to a gene: 9. This CDR3 region has 16 residues. The germline V gene has CDR1 SNHLY and CDR2 FYNNEI. The CDR3 region is CASSPYGAGGQETQYF. For the CDR3, the DNA is TGTGCCAGCAGTCCATACGGGGCGGGGGGCCAAGAGACCCAGTACTTC.

There are a few counts of this clone. The V and J genes are TRBV7-2 and TRBJ2-2; possible D gene TRBD2, 5 bases. Germline lookup yields CDR1 SGHTA and CDR2 FQGNSA. The CDR3 runs to 15 residues. Trimming took 5 bases from V and 7 from J, leaving 17 bases between them. The CDR3 reads CASSPRVYEGGELFF. CDR3 nucleotides: TGTGCCAGCAGCCCGCGGGTCTATGAAGGCGGGGAGCTGTTTTTT.

The genes are TRBV7-3 and TRBJ2-1; 7 nucleotides line up with TRBD2. Looked up from germline, CDR1 is SGHTA and CDR2 is FQGTGA. CDR3 length equals 15 residues. Germline trimming cut 2 bases from V and 2 bases from J; bases unmatched to any gene: 3. CDR3 region: CASSLASGAYNEQFF. In nucleotides, the CDR3 is TGTGCCAGCAGCTTAGCTAGCGGAGCCTACAATGAGCAGTTCTTC.

The V and J genes are TRBV7-6 and TRBJ1-1; 7 bases are shared with TRBD1. J lost 5 bases, V lost 2 bases, and 17 bases had no gene match. The CDR3 loop spans 18 amino acids. Germline loops: CDR1 SGHVS, CDR2 FNYEAQ. The DNA of the CDR3 is TGTGCCAGCAGCTTAAGGGGGCTGGTGATTCGATGGGGGACTGAAGCTTTCTTT. Encoded protein: CASSLRGLVIRWGTEAFF.

J is TRBJ2-2 and V is TRBV12-5, with D maybe TRBD2 (6 bases). The length of the CDR3 is 18 residues. Trimming removed 2 bases at V and 6 bases at J, with 22 bases between. In germline, CDR1 is LGHNT, CDR2 FRNRAP. The CDR3 region is CASGLRDGTPSTSGELFF. The CDR3 bases are TGTGCTAGTGGTTTGAGGGATGGGACTCCCTCGACGTCCGGGGAGCTGTTTTTT.

This rearrangement joins TRBV7-9 to TRBJ2-3; 10 positions match TRBD2. Germline values: CDR1 SEHNR, CDR2 FQNEAQ (reference sequence). V dropped 3 bases and J dropped 8; count of bases not matched to a gene: 8. The CDR3 totals 15 residues. CDR3 nucleotide sequence: TGTGCCAGCAGCTTCGGGACTAGCGATAACGGTACGCAGTATTTT. Its translation is CASSFGTSDNGTQYF. Full variable domain (rest looked up from reference TRBV7-9 and TRBJ2-3): DTGVSQNPRHKITKRGQNVTFRCDPISEHNRLYWYRQTLGQGPEFLTYFQNEAQLEKSRLLSDRFSAERPKGSFSTLEIQRTEQGDSAMYLCASSFGTSDNGTQYFGPGTRLTVL.